A single sample is the source of the 20 T cell receptor beta chains below, sequenced in a study of T cell responses to AZD1222 COVID-19 vaccine. Clones were sequenced by immunoSEQ multiplex PCR, and TCRdb holds only the in-frame ones, with some missing. The sample yields over 150,000 clones, about 87% seen once. Sample: peripheral blood, taken on day 0 of AZD1222 vaccination. These receptors were collected from an adult in good health.

This chain connects TRBV21-1 to TRBJ1-1. TRBV21-1 is a listed pseudogene. This CDR3 is 15 amino acids long. This chain's CDR3 is CASSKFRGFDTEAFF. The CDR3 nucleotides read TGTGCCAGCAGCAAATTTCGGGGTTTCGACACTGAAGCTTTCTTT.

The J gene is TRBJ1-1, the V gene TRBV19; D is perhaps TRBD1 (6 bases). The CDR3 runs 14 residues. Germline assignment: CDR1 LNHDA and CDR2 SQIVND (reference sequence). The V end lost 6 bases, the J end lost 0 bases, and 11 bases lay between the germline ends. In nucleotides, the CDR3 is TGTGCCAGTAGGGACAGTTGGATGAACACTGAAGCTTTCTTT. Protein sequence: CASRDSWMNTEAFF.

This clone has more than one count but fewer than ten. This chain links TRBV5-1 with TRBJ1-2, with D unclear. The CDR3 extends over 14 amino acids. Germline values: CDR1 SGHRS, CDR2 YFSETQ. V was clipped by 5 bases and J by 4 bases, with 15 bases between them. The CDR3 DNA reads TGCGCCAGCAGATTTTTTGATGGATCCTATGGCTACACCTTC. This sequence encodes CASRFFDGSYGYTF.

This chain uses TRBV6-5 with TRBJ1-1, with TRBD1 as a possible D gene (5 bases). V shed 8 bases and J shed 0 bases, with 16 bases lying between them. CDR1 is MNHEY and CDR2 is SVGAGI in the germline V gene. This CDR3 comprises 15 residues. The CDR3 DNA follows: TGTGCCAGCGCCGGCGGCCAGGGACTGAACACTGAAGCTTTCTTT. The encoded protein is CASAGGQGLNTEAFF.

V usage is TRBV7-2 and J usage is TRBJ1-1; 8 nucleotides agree with TRBD1. This CDR3 comprises 13 residues. Germline CDR1 and CDR2: SGHTA and FQGNSA. V dropped 3 bases and J dropped 5; count of bases not matched to a gene: 2. CDR3 sequence (DNA): TGTGCCAGCAGCTTGGACAGGGAGACTGAAGCTTTCTTT. Encoded protein: CASSLDRETEAFF. Complete variable domain (other parts from reference TRBV7-2 and TRBJ1-1): GAGVSQSPSNKVTEKGKDVELRCDPISGHTALYWYRQSLGQGLEFLIYFQGNSAPDKSGLPSDRFSAERTGGSVSTLTIQRTQQEDSAVYLCASSLDRETEAFFGQGTRLTVV.

The chain is built from TRBV6-1 and TRBJ2-3; D ambiguous. CDR3 length: 13 amino acids. CDR1 is MNHNS and CDR2 is SASEGT in the germline V gene. V was pared by 3 bases and J by 3 bases, with 7 bases between. This CDR3 reads CASSDAPTDTQYF. Here the CDR3 DNA reads TGTGCCAGCAGTGACGCACCAACAGATACGCAGTATTTT.

The J gene is TRBJ2-7, the V gene TRBV7-2, with 7 bases aligning to TRBD1. The germline V gene encodes CDR1 SGHTA and CDR2 FQGNSA. Unmatched junction bases numbered 8, after V lost 5 bases and J lost 7 bases. The CDR3 extends over 13 amino acids. The CDR3 nucleotides read TGTGCCAGCAGCCTCGGACAGGCCCTGGAGCAGTACTTC. Amino acid sequence: CASSLGQALEQYF.

This rearrangement joins TRBV18 to TRBJ1-2, with D unclear. CDR3 length equals 13 residues. CDR1 is KGHSH, CDR2 LQKENI, per germline. V was trimmed by 3 bases and J by 5 bases, leaving 10 bases between them. The CDR3 DNA reads TGTGCCAGCTCACCTGGAACAAGTTATGGCTACACCTTC. Protein product: CASSPGTSYGYTF.

J is TRBJ1-4 and V is TRBV14, with D tentatively TRBD1 (5 bases). The CDR3 length is 15 residues. V dropped 2 bases and J dropped 6 bases, with 13 bases sitting between them. Germline V gives CDR1 SGHDN, CDR2 FVKESK. The CDR3 DNA reads TGTGCCAGCAGCCAAAGGCAGGGCCGTGATGAAAAACTGTTTTTT. Translated, it gives CASSQRQGRDEKLFF.

The V gene is TRBV4-3, the J gene TRBJ1-3; possible D gene TRBD1, 6 bases. V lost 0 bases and J 4 bases, leaving 13 bases between the germline ends. The CDR3 length is 16 residues. CDR1 is LGHNA, CDR2 YSLEER, per germline. The CDR3 nucleotides are TGCGCCAGCAGCCAAGATAGGAGGACAGCAGGAAACACCATATATTTT. Amino acids: CASSQDRRTAGNTIYF.

This clone is a singleton in its sample. The chain uses TRBV5-6 and TRBJ2-2; possibly TRBD1 for D (6 bases). The CDR3 sequence is 15 residues long. The V end lost 0 bases, the J end lost 3 bases, and 9 bases lay between the germline ends. Per germline, CDR1 SGHDT and CDR2 YYEEEE. CDR3 sequence: CASSLDRDDTGELFF. CDR3 sequence (DNA): TGTGCCAGCAGCTTGGACAGGGACGACACCGGGGAGCTGTTTTTT. Looking up the rest from reference TRBV5-6 and TRBJ2-2 gives the full variable domain: DAGVTQSPTHLIKTRGQQVTLRCSPKSGHDTVSWYQQALGQGPQFIFQYYEEEERQRGNFPDRFSGHQFPNYSSELNVNALLLGDSALYLCASSLDRDDTGELFFGEGSRLTVL.

CDR3 sequence (DNA): TGCGCCAGCAGCCAGTCCGACCCTTACACTGAAGCTTTCTTT. Translated, it gives CASSQSDPYTEAFF. The chain has TRBV4-3 and TRBJ1-1, with unresolved D. Per the germline V gene, CDR1 is LGHNA and CDR2 is YSLEER. V lost 3 bases and J lost 3, with 11 bases in between. This CDR3 spans 14 amino acids.

This rearrangement joins TRBV7-2 to TRBJ2-7; possibly TRBD1 or TRBD2 for D (5 bases each). Trimming cost V 5 bases and J 0 bases, with 11 bases left between them. Per germline, CDR1 SGHTA and CDR2 FQGNSA. The CDR3 runs 14 residues. This CDR3 is CASSRGRSSYEQYF. CDR3 coding DNA: TGTGCCAGCAGCCGGGGCCGGAGCTCCTACGAGCAGTACTTC.

This clone was detected only a few times. CDR3 residues: CASSDGTNYEQYF. The CDR3 DNA reads TGTGCCAGCAGTGACGGGACTAACTACGAGCAGTACTTC. The V call is TRBV6-1, the J call TRBJ2-7, with 7 bases that match TRBD2. This CDR3 comprises 13 residues. V shed 3 bases, J shed 3 bases, and the junction held 2 bases outside the gene matches. Germline assignment: CDR1 MNHNS and CDR2 SASEGT.

The table lists this clone with a few counts. This chain links TRBV6-2 or TRBV6-3 with TRBJ1-1; D perhaps matches TRBD1 (5 bases). Germline V gene data show CDR1 as MNHEY and CDR2 as SVGEGT. The CDR3 covers 15 residues. The ends were cut back, 6 bases at V and 6 bases at J, with 20 bases in the middle. The CDR3: CASSVLIGGSSEAFF. In DNA, the CDR3 is TGTGCCAGCAGCGTCCTGATCGGGGGTTCGTCTGAAGCTTTCTTT.

The chain joins TRBV7-2 to TRBJ2-7; D is uncertain. The CDR3 has 11 amino acids. Trimming removed 4 bases from V and 12 bases from J, with 13 bases in between. The germline V gene has CDR1 SGHTA and CDR2 FQGNSA. The DNA of the CDR3 is TGTGCCAGCAGCTACGGTCCGGTCGCGTACTTC. Its protein is CASSYGPVAYF.

This CDR3 reads CASSIDPRTGGEQYF. CDR3 bases: TGTGCCAGTAGTATAGATCCGAGGACAGGGGGCGAGCAGTACTTC. V is TRBV19 and J is TRBJ2-7, with 10 bases fitting TRBD1. The germline V gene encodes CDR1 LNHDA and CDR2 SQIVND (reference sequence). The CDR3 is made up of 15 amino acids. J lost 6 bases, V lost 0 bases, and 5 bases had no gene match.

The chain combines TRBV5-1 with TRBJ1-2, with D possibly TRBD1 on 6 matching bases. This CDR3 is built from 15 residues. Trimming cost V 3 bases and J 8 bases, with 20 bases left between them. The V gene's germline CDR1 is SGHRS and CDR2 YFSETQ. CDR3 coding DNA: TGCGCCAGCAGCTCTACCGCAAGGGGGGAGCGGGGCTACACCTTC. As protein: CASSSTARGERGYTF.

A single count supports this clone. V is TRBV4-3 and J is TRBJ2-7; D not certain. V lost 2 bases, J lost 2 bases, and 7 bases lay in between. There are 13 residues in the CDR3. The germline CDR1 and CDR2 sequences are LGHNA and YSLEER. The CDR3 bases are TGCGCCAGCAGCCAAACAGCAACCTACGAGCAGTACTTC. It translates to CASSQTATYEQYF.

The chain uses TRBV6-2 or TRBV6-3 and TRBJ1-6, with D uncertain. This CDR3 has 16 amino acids. Trimming stripped 3 bases from V and 6 bases from J, with 15 bases between. Germline V gives CDR1 MNHEY, CDR2 SVGEGT. The CDR3 region is CASSYSVSVGNSPLHF. CDR3 DNA sequence: TGTGCCAGCAGTTATTCAGTCTCGGTGGGTAATTCACCCCTCCACTTT.